The 2 T cell receptor beta chains given below trace back to one sample, sequenced in a study of low-dose radiotherapy and immunotherapy resistance in tumors. First-strand cDNA used TRAV- and TRBV-specific primers, covering alpha and beta chains. Amplification, which lasted 20 PCR cycles, used a constant-region primer and V-primer adapter to amplify TCRs. One entry per CDR3 protein results from TCRdb running MiXCR on the reads. The sample consists of about 100,000 distinct CDR3 sequences, under 25% of them appearing once. Noted time point: after trial treatment. The treatment here: LDRT plus nivolumab, ipilimumab, low-dose cyclophosphamide and aspirin (RACIN trial). Source: PBMCs, taken after low-dose radiotherapy plus immunotherapy. These receptors were obtained from a male donor with prostate cancer.

CDR3 bases: TGTGCCAGCAGTTCGGGGGCCGCGGGACGCCCACACGAGCAGTACTTC. Protein product: CASSSGAAGRPHEQYF. The J gene is TRBJ2-7, the V gene TRBV27, with D possibly being TRBD1 or TRBD2 (6 bases each). Trimming left V 4 bases short and J 5 bases short, with 21 bases between. The CDR3 loop spans 16 amino acids. The germline CDR1 and CDR2 sequences are MNHEY and SMNVEV (reference sequence).

This clonotype was counted ten times or more. The V and J genes are TRBV12-5 and TRBJ2-3; 10 bases line up with TRBD2. CDR1 and CDR2 from the germline V gene are LGHNT and FRNRAP. The CDR3 runs 15 residues. J lost 8 bases, V lost 2 bases, and 7 bases had no gene match. CDR3 DNA: TGTGCTAGTGGTTTGTCTCTAGCGGGGGCGGGTACGCAGTATTTT. It translates to CASGLSLAGAGTQYF.